Listed below are T cell receptor beta chains from one sample, sequenced in a study of OX40 agonist ivuxolimab in advanced cancers. Produced via immunoSEQ multiplex PCR; TCRdb's table is partial and in-frame only. This table has 63,000 or so clones, over 80% appearing once. This specimen was CD4+ or CD8+ T cells sorted from blood, taken in a trial of the OX40 agonist ivuxolimab. Every receptor here comes from an adult with an advanced solid tumor such as melanoma, head and neck, liver or kidney cancer. CDR3s include the opening cysteine and the closing phenylalanine or tryptophan. A D gene is named only where the DNA matches it firmly. Clone size, where shown, is once, few, many, or a class for clones that have expanded.

length,D,J,V,size,CDR3,DNA
16,.,TRBJ1-2,TRBV7-9,.,CASSFSAGELTFGYTF,TGTGCCAGCAGCTTTTCGGCCGGAGAGCTAACTTTTGGCTACACCTTC
18,.,TRBJ1-6,TRBV5-6,.,CASSLGKQFPASNSPLHF,TGTGCCAGCAGCTTGGGGAAACAATTTCCCGCCTCTAATTCACCCCTCCACTTT
17,TRBD1,TRBJ2-1,TRBV7-8,.,CASSLALAGGPYNEQFF,TGTGCCAGCAGCTTAGCGTTGGCAGGGGGACCTTACAATGAGCAGTTCTTC
16,.,TRBJ1-5,TRBV4-1,.,CASSQSLAGSYQPQHF,TGCGCCAGCAGCCAAAGCCTAGCAGGCTCTTATCAGCCCCAGCATTTT
16,TRBD2,TRBJ2-3,TRBV2,.,CASSGLAGYTRDTQYF,TGTGCCAGCAGTGGACTAGCGGGATACACAAGAGATACGCAGTATTTT
17,.,TRBJ2-1,TRBV28,.,CASTLYSRGRSYNEQFF,TGTGCCAGCACTCTCTACAGTAGGGGCCGTTCCTACAATGAGCAGTTCTTC
18,TRBD2,TRBJ2-2,TRBV2,.,CASSQTSGGHIYTGELFF,TGTGCCAGCAGCCAGACTAGCGGGGGTCACATTTACACCGGGGAGCTGTTTTTT
11,.,TRBJ2-2,TRBV20-1,.,CSARDSGELFF,TGCAGTGCTAGAGATTCCGGGGAGCTGTTTTTT
16,TRBD1,TRBJ1-4,TRBV7-9,once,CASSLTGTLELEKLFF,TGTGCCAGCAGCTTGACAGGGACTCTAGAACTTGAAAAACTGTTTTTT
15,TRBD1,TRBJ1-2,TRBV25-1,.,CASSIPGQTSYGYTF,TGTGCCAGCAGTATACCGGGACAGACCAGCTATGGCTACACCTTC
13,.,TRBJ1-3,TRBV28,.,CASSLYSGNTIYF,TGTGCCAGCAGTTTATACAGCGGAAACACCATATATTTT
15,TRBD1,TRBJ2-1,TRBV7-7,.,CASSLATGNMNEQFF,TGTGCTAGCAGCTTAGCGACAGGGAACATGAATGAGCAGTTCTTC
15,.,TRBJ2-1,TRBV7-9,.,CASRQTSLGANEQFF,TGTGCCAGCAGACAAACTAGCTTGGGTGCCAATGAGCAGTTCTTC
15,.,TRBJ2-7,TRBV7-2,.,CASSHSPGLSYEQYF,TGTGCCAGCAGCCATTCACCGGGACTTTCCTACGAGCAGTACTTC
11,.,TRBJ2-1,TRBV10-3,.,CAIMKGNEQFF,TGTGCCATCATGAAGGGGAATGAGCAGTTCTTC
15,TRBD1,TRBJ1-5,TRBV2,.,CASSGLGQGYQPQHF,TGTGCCAGCAGTGGGCTAGGACAGGGCTATCAGCCCCAGCATTTT
15,TRBD1,TRBJ1-1,TRBV5-4,.,CASIQRPGGPPEAFF,TGTGCCAGCATACAACGCCCAGGGGGGCCCCCAGAAGCTTTCTTT
16,TRBD2,TRBJ2-1,TRBV27,once,CASSLNPGLAGAEQFF,TGTGCCAGCAGTTTAAACCCCGGACTAGCGGGAGCAGAGCAGTTCTTC
10,.,TRBJ2-2,TRBV7-6,.,CASGSGELFF,TGTGCCAGCGGCAGTGGGGAGCTGTTTTTT
17,TRBD2,TRBJ2-3,TRBV28,.,CASSPSPSGRSTDTQYF,TGTGCCAGCAGTCCGTCCCCAAGCGGGAGGTCGACAGATACGCAGTATTTT
12,.,TRBJ2-1,TRBV4-1,.,CASSRTGREQFF,TGCGCCAGCAGCCGTACAGGGCGTGAGCAGTTCTTC
13,.,TRBJ2-2,TRBV27,.,CASTLGGAGELFF,TGTGCCAGCACTTTGGGTGGGGCCGGGGAGCTGTTTTTT
13,.,TRBJ2-7,TRBV5-4,.,CASSLGEFYEQYF,TGTGCCAGCAGTTTAGGGGAGTTCTACGAGCAGTACTTC
12,.,TRBJ1-2,TRBV29-1,many,CSVGGTTYGYTF,TGCAGCGTTGGTGGGACTACCTATGGCTACACCTTC
13,.,TRBJ1-1,TRBV4-1,.,CASSLRGNTEAFF,TGCGCCAGCAGTCTCAGGGGGAACACTGAAGCTTTCTTT
13,.,TRBJ1-2,TRBV15,.,CATSREGQYGYTF,TGTGCCACCAGCAGAGAAGGGCAGTATGGCTACACCTTC
16,.,TRBJ2-3,TRBV9,.,CASSVVPGVSTDTQYF,TGTGCCAGCAGCGTAGTGCCGGGGGTGAGCACAGATACGCAGTATTTT
14,.,TRBJ2-1,TRBV6-5,.,CASSGRSSYNEQFF,TGTGCCAGCAGTGGTCGTAGCTCCTACAATGAGCAGTTCTTC
13,.,TRBJ1-1,TRBV27,.,CASSFFGGTEAFF,TGTGCCAGCAGTTTTTTCGGGGGTACTGAAGCTTTCTTT
16,TRBD1,TRBJ2-1,TRBV7-3,.,CASSLYGTGGGDEQFF,TGTGCCAGCAGCTTATATGGGACAGGGGGCGGGGATGAGCAGTTCTTC
15,.,TRBJ2-1,TRBV19,.,CASRRGGSSYNEQFF,TGTGCCAGTAGGCGAGGGGGGAGCTCCTACAATGAGCAGTTCTTC
10,.,TRBJ2-7,TRBV29-1,.,CSVVSSGQYF,TGCAGCGTTGTCTCCAGCGGGCAGTACTTC
14,.,TRBJ1-2,TRBV4-2,.,CASSQEVGPYGYTF,TGTGCCAGCAGCCAAGAGGTAGGGCCCTATGGCTACACCTTC
16,.,TRBJ2-2,TRBV10-3,.,CAIRLFGGLDTGELFF,TGTGCCATCCGTCTATTTGGGGGGCTAGACACCGGGGAGCTGTTTTTT
14,TRBD1,TRBJ2-7,TRBV6-6,once,CASSGQGEPYEQYF,TGTGCCAGCAGCGGACAGGGCGAACCCTACGAGCAGTACTTC
16,TRBD1,TRBJ1-1,TRBV18,once,CASSPPRDSGDTEAFF,TGTGCCAGCTCACCCCCTCGGGACAGTGGGGACACTGAAGCTTTCTTT